The 19 T cell receptor beta chains listed next were all sequenced from one sample in a study of beta chain features in type 1 diabetes. Reverse transcribing all isolated RNA meant expressed TCRB transcripts were sequenced. Sequenced by immunoSEQ multiplex PCR; TCRdb stores in-frame clones only, minus some. Found here are 430,000 or so clones, approximately 10% of them singletons; the top ten hold around 0.05%. Material: naive CD4+ T cells from blood. All receptors derive from a woman under 30 in good health.

J is TRBJ2-7 and V is TRBV19; TRBD2 agrees at 11 bases. V gave up 2 bases and J gave up 2 bases; unmatched junction bases: 2. Germline V gene data show CDR1 as LNHDA and CDR2 as SQIVND (reference sequence). The CDR3 totals 15 residues. The CDR3 here is CASSIRLAGPYEQYF. The CDR3 DNA sequence: TGTGCCAGTAGTATACGACTAGCGGGACCCTACGAGCAGTACTTC.

This rearrangement joins TRBV29-1 to TRBJ2-5; possibly TRBD1 or TRBD2 for D (5 bases each). The CDR3 runs to 14 residues. Trimming took off 2 bases at V and 0 bases at J, with 10 bases between the two ends. Germline loops: CDR1 SQVTM, CDR2 ANQGSEA. Here the CDR3 DNA reads TGCAGCGTTGAACGGGGCGCCAACCAAGAGACCCAGTACTTC. Translated: CSVERGANQETQYF.

This clone was counted between two and nine times. The J gene is TRBJ2-3, the V gene TRBV6-6; D is perhaps TRBD2 (5 bases). V gave up 6 bases and J gave up 2 bases, with 12 bases separating them. Germline V gene lookup returns CDR1 MNHNY and CDR2 SVGAGI (reference sequence). The length of the CDR3 is 14 residues. CDR3 sequence (DNA): TGTGCCAGCAGATATACTAGTGTCACAGATACGCAGTATTTT. The encoded protein is CASRYTSVTDTQYF.

This clone was recorded a few times. This chain uses TRBV4-3 with TRBJ1-2, with no clear D. V was pared by 0 bases and J by 3 bases, with 2 bases between. The CDR3 length is 12 residues. CDR1 and CDR2 from the germline V gene are LGHNA and YSLEER. DNA of the CDR3: TGCGCCAGCAGCCAAGAAGACTATGGCTACACCTTC. Its protein product is CASSQEDYGYTF.

This clone was counted a few times. The chain uses TRBV29-1 and TRBJ1-2; D not resolved. V shed 7 bases and J shed 4 bases, with 13 bases lying between them. Looked up from germline, CDR1 is SQVTM and CDR2 is ANQGSEA. The CDR3 is 12 amino acids. The CDR3 nucleotides are TGCAGCGCCGATACGAGGGCCTATGGCTACACCTTC. Translation: CSADTRAYGYTF.

The chain is built from TRBV18 and TRBJ2-5; D gene uncertain. The CDR3 is 15 residues long. Germline CDR1 and CDR2: KGHSH and LQKENI. Trimming left V 0 bases short and J 3 bases short, with 11 bases between. CDR3 protein: CASSPPGTVEETQYF. CDR3 bases: TGTGCCAGCTCACCACCTGGAACAGTAGAAGAGACCCAGTACTTC. Based on the CDR3 plus reference TRBV18 and TRBJ2-5, the full variable domain is NAGVMQNPRHLVRRRGQEARLRCSPMKGHSHVYWYRQLPEEGLKFMVYLQKENIIDESGMPKERFSAEFPKEGPSILRIQQVVRGDSAAYFCASSPPGTVEETQYFGPGTRLLVL.

There are many counts of this clone. The rearrangement joins TRBV30 to TRBJ1-2; 12 nucleotides agree with TRBD1. V dropped 1 base and J dropped 4; count of bases not matched to a gene: 1. Per the germline V gene, CDR1 is GTSNPN and CDR2 is SVGIG (reference sequence). The CDR3 loop spans 14 amino acids. The CDR3 spells CAWSEGQGAYGYTF. The CDR3 coding sequence is TGTGCCTGGAGTGAGGGACAGGGGGCCTATGGCTACACCTTC.

This clone was observed a few times. The genes are TRBV9 and TRBJ2-2; no clear D. The CDR3 consists of 13 residues. V was clipped by 7 bases and J by 0 bases, with 7 bases between them. Germline CDR1 is SGDLS and CDR2 is YYNGEE. The CDR3 DNA reads as TGTGCCAGCGGGCACCCGAACACCGGGGAGCTGTTTTTT. It codes for CASGHPNTGELFF.

The rearrangement joins TRBV4-2 to TRBJ2-5; TRBD2 might be the D (5 bases). This CDR3 spans 13 amino acids. Trimming took 6 bases from V and 2 from J, leaving 10 bases between them. Germline values: CDR1 LGHNA, CDR2 YNFKEQ. The CDR3 protein is CASRSTGQETQYF. In DNA, the CDR3 is TGTGCCAGCAGGTCCACGGGGCAAGAGACCCAGTACTTC.

This chain uses TRBV18 with TRBJ2-7; D may match TRBD1 or TRBD2 (5 bases each). The CDR3 covers 15 residues. Germline V gives CDR1 KGHSH, CDR2 LQKENI. Trimming stripped 2 bases from V and 4 bases from J, with 15 bases between. CDR3 sequence: CASSPETGQMYEQYF. For the CDR3, the DNA is TGTGCCAGCTCACCAGAAACGGGGCAAATGTACGAGCAGTACTTC.

The V gene is TRBV14, the J gene TRBJ1-2; D remains ambiguous. The CDR3 extends over 14 amino acids. Trimming took 0 bases from V and 5 from J, leaving 10 bases between them. Germline CDR1 and CDR2: SGHDN and FVKESK. The CDR3 loop is CASSQDFLGYGYTF. The CDR3 nucleotides are TGTGCCAGCAGCCAAGATTTCCTTGGTTATGGCTACACCTTC. Complete variable domain (other parts from reference TRBV14 and TRBJ1-2): EAGVTQFPSHSVIEKGQTVTLRCDPISGHDNLYWYRRVMGKEIKFLLHFVKESKQDESGMPNNRFLAERTGGTYSTLKVQPAELEDSGVYFCASSQDFLGYGYTFGSGTRLTVV.

The chain uses TRBV5-1 and TRBJ2-5; 7 positions agree with TRBD1. This CDR3 is 14 amino acids long. V shed 4 bases and J 4 bases; nucleotides not matched to a gene: 7. Per the germline V gene, CDR1 is SGHRS and CDR2 is YFSETQ. CDR3 sequence: CASSHRQGRETQYF. CDR3 nucleotides: TGCGCCAGCAGCCACCGACAGGGACGAGAGACCCAGTACTTC.

This sequence joins TRBV30 and TRBJ1-3, with D perhaps matching TRBD1 (5 bases). Trimming shortened V by 0 bases and J by 7 bases, and 10 bases separated the two germline ends. The CDR3 is 13 amino acids. The germline V gene has CDR1 GTSNPN and CDR2 SVGIG (reference sequence). CDR3 sequence (DNA): TGTGCCTGGAGTGTACAGGCCGGGAACACCATATATTTT. It specifies CAWSVQAGNTIYF.

This clone was recorded a few times. The chain recombines TRBV29-1 with TRBJ2-5, with D perhaps matching TRBD2 (5 bases). The CDR3 extends over 12 amino acids. Trimming removed 3 bases at V and 1 base at J, with 6 bases between. Germline loops: CDR1 SQVTM, CDR2 ANQGSEA. In DNA, the CDR3 is TGCAGCGTTGAGCGGGTCCAAGAGACCCAGTACTTC. This sequence encodes CSVERVQETQYF.

Only a few counts were recorded for this clone. The chain joins TRBV18 to TRBJ1-4; TRBD1 agrees at 9 bases. The ends lost 5 bases at V and 3 bases at J; junction bases unmatched: 4. The germline V gene encodes CDR1 KGHSH and CDR2 LQKENI. The CDR3 extends over 15 amino acids. CDR3 coding DNA: TGTGCCAGCTCAACTCGACAGGGGGCTAATGAAAAACTGTTTTTT. Amino acids: CASSTRQGANEKLFF.

The chain recombines TRBV15 with TRBJ2-5; D may correspond to TRBD1 or TRBD2 (5 bases each). The germline V gene has CDR1 LNHNV and CDR2 YYDKDF (reference sequence). CDR3 size: 15 residues. Trimming pared 6 bases from V and 4 bases from J, leaving 18 bases between. The CDR3 sequence is CATRDPTGPGETQYF. The CDR3 DNA reads as TGTGCCACCAGAGACCCCACGGGACCGGGAGAGACCCAGTACTTC.

This chain links TRBV7-9 with TRBJ2-5; no reliable D call. V dropped 5 bases and J dropped 5 bases, with 9 bases sitting between them. Looked up from germline, CDR1 is SEHNR and CDR2 is FQNEAQ (reference sequence). The CDR3 covers 12 residues. This CDR3 reads CASSPRVETQYF. The CDR3 coding sequence is TGTGCCAGCAGCCCCCGGGTCGAGACCCAGTACTTC.

This clone showed up just a few times. The V gene is TRBV29-1, the J gene TRBJ1-1; D gene uncertain. Germline V gives CDR1 SQVTM, CDR2 ANQGSEA. Trimming took 7 bases from V and 2 from J, leaving 8 bases between them. CDR3 length: 11 amino acids. The chain's CDR3 is CSGSTNTEAFF. The CDR3 DNA sequence: TGCAGCGGTTCCACTAACACTGAAGCTTTCTTT.

This clone has only a few counts. The chain couples TRBV29-1 to TRBJ1-1, with a tentative D call TRBD1 (5 bases). Per the germline V gene, CDR1 is SQVTM and CDR2 is ANQGSEA. This CDR3 has 11 residues. The V end lost 2 bases, the J end lost 8 bases, and 9 bases lay between the germline ends. CDR3 sequence reads: CSVEPAGEAFF. Written as DNA, the CDR3 is TGCAGCGTTGAACCGGCAGGGGAAGCTTTCTTT.